The following is a T cell receptor (beta chain) sequence with its context. The germline V gene encodes CDR1 KGHSH and CDR2 LQKENI. CDR3 length: 14 amino acids. V shed 8 bases, J shed 8 bases, and the junction held 10 bases outside the gene matches. The sample originates from a study of blood T cell repertoires in COVID-19. The overall study: Italy, Spain and the United States were the sources of the convalescent and acute COVID-19 samples. PBMCs, B-cell-depleted T cells, or T cells provided the cDNA or gDNA that made up the material.

In the study's own analysis: Quantification of nucleated cells was approximated via reference gene primer amplification. Data came from immunoSEQ multiplex PCR; TCRdb stores just in-frame clones and leaves some out. V and J calls and clone size come straight from that table; D and trimming were deduced from the DNA. In the table there are under 150,000 clones, about nine tenths of which are singletons. The receptor was derived from a human donor with active COVID-19. The donor label of this sample is uncertain. The V and J genes are TRBV18 and TRBJ2-1, with 9 bases lining up with TRBD1. Sequenced sample: peripheral blood. The CDR3 nucleotides read TGTGCCAGCGCCGACAGGGGGGTTCCAGATGAGCAGTTCTTC. Protein sequence: CASADRGVPDEQFF.